The 21 T cell receptor beta chains below were found in one sample sequenced in a study of PD-1 blockade in classical Hodgkin lymphoma. The time point here: cycle 4 day 1 (C4D1), after around six weeks of nivolumab. Brentuximab vedotin exposure varied, and every patient relapsed after autologous stem cell transplantation. Clones were read by immunoSEQ multiplex PCR, and TCRdb kept only the in-frame ones, dropping some. The table includes around 24,000 clones, over 65% detected once. This material consisted of peripheral blood mononuclear cells (PBMCs), taken before the fourth cycle of nivolumab. Receptors were obtained from a human donor with classical Hodgkin lymphoma.

The chain combines TRBV18 with TRBJ1-6; 8 nucleotides match TRBD1. J gave up 7 bases and V 3 bases, and 8 bases lay outside the gene matches. This CDR3 contains 16 residues. Germline CDR1 is KGHSH and CDR2 is LQKENI. This CDR3 is CASSPEKRQGNSPLHF. The CDR3 nucleotides are TGTGCCAGCTCACCGGAAAAGAGACAGGGGAATTCACCCCTCCACTTT.

This chain connects TRBV5-8 to TRBJ1-3; D gene ambiguous. Per germline, CDR1 SGHTS and CDR2 YDEGEE. This CDR3 spans 15 amino acids. The V end lost 3 bases, the J end lost 0 bases, and 10 bases lay between the germline ends. CDR3 residues: CASSSGVDSGNTIYF. For the CDR3, the DNA is TGTGCCAGCAGCTCGGGCGTGGACTCTGGAAACACCATATATTTT.

The rearrangement joins TRBV15 to TRBJ2-1, with 8 bases matching TRBD2. V lost 1 base, J lost 1 base, and 3 bases stayed unmatched. CDR3 size: 16 residues. Germline CDR1 reads LNHNV; CDR2 reads YYDKDF (reference sequence). CDR3 in DNA: TGTGCCACCAGCAGAGGCCGGGGGGGTTCCTACAATGAGCAGTTCTTC. Its translation: CATSRGRGGSYNEQFF.

V and J are TRBV6-5 and TRBJ2-5, with 12 bases that match TRBD1. Germline-derived CDR1 and CDR2 are MNHEY and SVGAGI. The junction had 6 bases not matched to a gene; V was cut back by 6 bases and J by 4 bases. The CDR3 totals 15 residues. For the CDR3, the DNA is TGTGCCAGCAGCATTGGGACAGGGGGCTCAGAGACCCAGTACTTC. Amino acid sequence: CASSIGTGGSETQYF.

The chain carries TRBV10-3 and TRBJ2-5; no reliable D call. The better agreement between TRBJ2-7 and the DNA end casts doubt on the J call. Germline loops: CDR1 ENHRY, CDR2 SYGVKD. The CDR3 covers 14 residues. The CDR3 coding sequence is TGTGCCATCAGAAGCTCTGGGAAGAGCGACGAGCAGTACTTC. It codes for CAIRSSGKSDEQYF.

The chain has TRBV6-1 and TRBJ1-5; TRBD1 agrees at 9 bases. CDR3 size: 15 residues. J lost 4 bases, V lost 6 bases, and 7 bases had no gene match. Germline values: CDR1 MNHNS, CDR2 SASEGT. The CDR3 nucleotides are TGTGCCAGCAGGAAGACGGGACAGGGAAATCAGCCCCAGCATTTT. Translating it yields CASRKTGQGNQPQHF.

The chain is built from TRBV10-2 and TRBJ2-3; D gene uncertain. Germline V gene lookup returns CDR1 WSHSY and CDR2 SAAADI. The V and J ends lost 8 bases and 0 bases respectively, with 3 bases between them. CDR3 length equals 11 residues. The CDR3 sequence is CASRSTDTQYF. The CDR3 bases are TGCGCCAGCCGGAGCACAGATACGCAGTATTTT.

This clone was detected only a few times. The rearrangement joins TRBV7-3 to TRBJ2-2; D is unresolved. The CDR3 runs 14 residues. Germline V gives CDR1 SGHTA, CDR2 FQGTGA. V lost 5 bases and J lost 1, with 8 bases in between. In DNA form, the CDR3 reads TGTGCCAGCAGCGTCTACGGGAACACCGGGGAGCTGTTTTTT. Translating it yields CASSVYGNTGELFF.

In DNA form, the CDR3 reads TGCGCCAGCAGTTTTGACCCACAGGGGGCCTACGAGCAGTACTTC. It is translated as CASSFDPQGAYEQYF. This chain joins TRBV5-1 and TRBJ2-7; 8 bases align to TRBD1. CDR1 and CDR2 from the germline V gene are SGHRS and YFSETQ. The CDR3 is made up of 15 amino acids. V lost 5 bases to trimming and J lost 2 bases; unmatched junction nucleotides: 9.

J is TRBJ2-1 and V is TRBV11-3; D gene ambiguous. This CDR3 contains 12 residues. V lost 3 bases and J 5 bases, leaving 5 bases between the germline ends. In germline, CDR1 is SGHNT, CDR2 YENEEA. DNA of the CDR3: TGTGCCAGCAGCTTTGGTGACAATGAGCAGTTCTTC. Translation: CASSFGDNEQFF.

V and J are TRBV5-4 and TRBJ1-1; weak D call: TRBD1 (5 bases). Germline-derived CDR1 and CDR2 are SGHNT and YYREEE (reference sequence). The CDR3 covers 14 residues. The V and J ends lost 2 bases and 6 bases respectively, with 14 bases between them. Written as DNA, the CDR3 is TGTGCCAGCAGCTTTGGGGGTACTTTCGCTGAAGCTTTCTTT. Translation gives CASSFGGTFAEAFF.

V gene TRBV7-9 combines with J gene TRBJ1-4; 11 nucleotides match TRBD1. The germline V gene has CDR1 SEHNR and CDR2 FQNEAQ (reference sequence). The CDR3 has 16 residues. Germline trimming cut 5 bases from V and 6 bases from J; bases unmatched to any gene: 8. The CDR3 loop is CASSPAGQGGYEKLFF. The CDR3 DNA is TGTGCCAGCAGCCCAGCGGGACAGGGGGGATATGAAAAACTGTTTTTT.

V usage is TRBV6-1 and J usage is TRBJ2-5; TRBD2 might be the D (5 bases). Germline V gene lookup returns CDR1 MNHNS and CDR2 SASEGT. CDR3 length: 13 amino acids. V was clipped by 1 base and J by 3 bases, with 6 bases between them. CDR3 sequence reads: CASSEVREETQYF. DNA for the CDR3: TGTGCCAGCAGTGAAGTGAGGGAAGAGACCCAGTACTTC.

The V call is TRBV4-1, the J call TRBJ2-1; TRBD2 might be the D (5 bases). CDR1 is MGHRA, CDR2 YSYEKL, per germline. Trimming pared 0 bases from V and 3 bases from J, leaving 15 bases between. The CDR3 covers 17 residues. In DNA form, the CDR3 reads TGCGCCAGCAGCCAAGATCAACGGGGTAGCGACTACAATGAGCAGTTCTTC. Translated, it gives CASSQDQRGSDYNEQFF.

The V call is TRBV18, the J call TRBJ2-3; no definite D call. In germline, CDR1 is KGHSH, CDR2 LQKENI. V shed 3 bases and J shed 6 bases, with 10 bases lying between them. This CDR3 is 13 amino acids long. In DNA form, the CDR3 reads TGTGCCAGCTCACCTATTACAACGGATACGCAGTATTTT. This codes for CASSPITTDTQYF. The whole variable domain, filled in from reference TRBV18 and TRBJ2-3, reads NAGVMQNPRHLVRRRGQEARLRCSPMKGHSHVYWYRQLPEEGLKFMVYLQKENIIDESGMPKERFSAEFPKEGPSILRIQQVVRGDSAAYFCASSPITTDTQYFGPGTRLTVL.

This chain joins TRBV11-2 and TRBJ2-1; no clear D. V was clipped by 7 bases and J by 8 bases, with 9 bases between them. Germline CDR1 and CDR2: SGHAT and FQNNGV. The CDR3 runs 11 residues. The CDR3 DNA follows: TGTGCCAGCACCTCCCGGGATGAGCAGTTCTTC. Its translation is CASTSRDEQFF.

The genes are TRBV4-1 and TRBJ1-2; no definite D call. Per germline, CDR1 MGHRA and CDR2 YSYEKL. V lost 0 bases and J 5 bases, leaving 10 bases between the germline ends. CDR3 length: 14 residues. The CDR3 here is CASSQDLNLYGYTF. The CDR3 nucleotides read TGCGCCAGCAGCCAAGATTTAAACCTTTATGGCTACACCTTC.

The CDR3 region has the DNA TGTGCCACCAGCAGAGCTGGCGCTCTAAGCTCCTACAATGAGCAGTTCTTC. Translated, it gives CATSRAGALSSYNEQFF. This chain joins TRBV15 and TRBJ2-1; D not resolved. V was clipped by 1 base and J by 0 bases, with 13 bases between them. The CDR3 covers 17 residues. Germline CDR1 is LNHNV and CDR2 is YYDKDF (reference sequence). The full variable domain, rest sourced from reference TRBV15 and TRBJ2-1, is DAMVIQNPRYQVTQFGKPVTLSCSQTLNHNVMYWYQQKSSQAPKLLFHYYDKDFNNEADTPDNFQSRRPNTSFCFLDIRSPGLGDTAMYLCATSRAGALSSYNEQFFGPGTRLTVL.

V is TRBV19 and J is TRBJ1-5, with no clear D. CDR3 length equals 15 residues. Germline V lookup: CDR1 LNHDA, CDR2 SQIVND (reference sequence). V was pared by 5 bases and J by 1 base, with 12 bases between. The CDR3, as DNA: TGTGCCAGTAGTTGGATGACGGTCAGCAATCAGCCCCAGCATTTT. Its protein product is CASSWMTVSNQPQHF. The variable domain in full, with the rest retrieved from reference TRBV19 and TRBJ1-5, is DGGITQSPKYLFRKEGQNVTLSCEQNLNHDAMYWYRQDPGQGLRLIYYSQIVNDFQKGDIAEGYSVSREKKESFPLTVTSAQKNPTAFYLCASSWMTVSNQPQHFGDGTRLSIL.

CDR3 DNA sequence: TGTGCCAGCAACCGGAATTCTGGAAACACCATATATTTT. The encoded protein is CASNRNSGNTIYF. The chain carries TRBV5-5 and TRBJ1-3; no definite D call. V was clipped by 6 bases and J by 1 base, with 8 bases between them. The CDR3 contains 13 residues. Germline CDR1 is SGHKS and CDR2 is YYEKEE (reference sequence).

The chain employs TRBV28 and TRBJ1-1, with 10 bases fitting TRBD1. CDR3 length: 17 amino acids. CDR1 is MDHEN and CDR2 is SYDVKM in the germline V gene. After removal of 5 bases from V and 0 bases from J, the junction contained 9 bases not matched to a gene. The CDR3 DNA reads TGTGCCAGCAGTCTCCTTCGGACAGGGGGATTGAACACTGAAGCTTTCTTT. It is translated as CASSLLRTGGLNTEAFF.